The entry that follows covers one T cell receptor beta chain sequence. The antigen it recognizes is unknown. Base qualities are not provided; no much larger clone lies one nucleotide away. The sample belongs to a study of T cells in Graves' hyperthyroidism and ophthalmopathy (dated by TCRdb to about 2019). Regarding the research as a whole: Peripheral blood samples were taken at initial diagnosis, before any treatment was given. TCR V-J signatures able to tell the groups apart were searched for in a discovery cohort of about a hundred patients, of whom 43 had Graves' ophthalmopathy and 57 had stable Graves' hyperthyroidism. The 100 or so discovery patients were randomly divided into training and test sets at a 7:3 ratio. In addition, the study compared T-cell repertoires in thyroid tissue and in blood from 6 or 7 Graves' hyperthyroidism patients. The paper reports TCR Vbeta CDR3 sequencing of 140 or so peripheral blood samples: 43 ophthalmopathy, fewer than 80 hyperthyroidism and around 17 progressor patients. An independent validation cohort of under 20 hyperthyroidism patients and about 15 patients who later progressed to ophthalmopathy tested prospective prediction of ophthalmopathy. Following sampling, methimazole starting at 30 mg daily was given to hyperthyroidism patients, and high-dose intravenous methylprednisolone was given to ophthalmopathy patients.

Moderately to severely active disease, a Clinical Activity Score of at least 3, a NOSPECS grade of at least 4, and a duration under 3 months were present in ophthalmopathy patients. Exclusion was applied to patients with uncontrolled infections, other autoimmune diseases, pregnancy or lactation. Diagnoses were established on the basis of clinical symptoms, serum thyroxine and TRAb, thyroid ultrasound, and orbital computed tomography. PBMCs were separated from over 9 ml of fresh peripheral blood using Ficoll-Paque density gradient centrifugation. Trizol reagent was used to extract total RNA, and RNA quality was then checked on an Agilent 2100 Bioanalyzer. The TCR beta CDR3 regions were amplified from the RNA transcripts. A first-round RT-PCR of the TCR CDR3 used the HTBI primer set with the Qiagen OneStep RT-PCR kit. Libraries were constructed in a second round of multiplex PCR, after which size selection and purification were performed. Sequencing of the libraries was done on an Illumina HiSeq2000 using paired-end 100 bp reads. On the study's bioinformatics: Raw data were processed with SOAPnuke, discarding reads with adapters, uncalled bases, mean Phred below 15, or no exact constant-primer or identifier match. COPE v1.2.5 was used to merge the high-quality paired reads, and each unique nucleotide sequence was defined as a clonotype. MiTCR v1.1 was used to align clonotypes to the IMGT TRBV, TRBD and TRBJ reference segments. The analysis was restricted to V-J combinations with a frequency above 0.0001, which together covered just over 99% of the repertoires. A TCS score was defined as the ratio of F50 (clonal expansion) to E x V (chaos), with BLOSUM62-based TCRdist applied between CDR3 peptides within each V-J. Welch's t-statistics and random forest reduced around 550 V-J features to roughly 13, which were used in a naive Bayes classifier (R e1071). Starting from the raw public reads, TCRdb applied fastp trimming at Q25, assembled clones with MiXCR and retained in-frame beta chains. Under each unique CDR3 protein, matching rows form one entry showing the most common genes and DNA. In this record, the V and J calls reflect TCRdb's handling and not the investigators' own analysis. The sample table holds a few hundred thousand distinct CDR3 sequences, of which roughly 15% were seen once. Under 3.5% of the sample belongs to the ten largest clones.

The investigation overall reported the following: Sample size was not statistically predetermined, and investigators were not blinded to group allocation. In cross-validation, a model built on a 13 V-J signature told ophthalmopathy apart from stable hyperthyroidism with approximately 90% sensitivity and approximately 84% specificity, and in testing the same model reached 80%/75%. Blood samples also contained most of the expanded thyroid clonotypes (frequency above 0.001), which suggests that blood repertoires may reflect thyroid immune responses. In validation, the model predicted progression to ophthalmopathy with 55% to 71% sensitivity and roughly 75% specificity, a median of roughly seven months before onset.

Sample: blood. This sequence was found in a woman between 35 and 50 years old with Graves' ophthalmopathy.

The bases read TGTGCCAGTAGTATTGGGGGCGAGCAGTACTTC. Its translation reads: CASSIGGEQYF. This chain joins TRBV19 to TRBJ2-7; the D gene could be either TRBD1 or TRBD2, each agreeing at 5 bases. CDR1 LNHDA and CDR2 SQIVND are derived from the germline V gene (reference sequence). From the cysteine up to the phenylalanine, the CDR3 has a length of 11 residues. The read is trimmed to its CDR3 DNA, 33 bases read in frame from base 1. Trimming removed 3 bases from V and 6 bases from J, leaving 6 bases between the germline ends.